A single sample is the source of the 12 T cell receptor beta chains below, sequenced in a study of blood T cell repertoires in COVID-19 (dated by TCRdb to 2020 to 2021). The method behind the library was the immunoSEQ multiplex PCR assay. Entries here come from immuneACCESS through TCRdb and include only in-frame sequences with V and J called. Some clones fail to appear in such tables; in the studies checked, an unresolved V gene covers under half of the shortfall, and the cause of the remainder is unknown. The sample yields roughly 120,000 clones; approximately 81% were counted once. The top ten hold about 5.5% of the sample. Sample: peripheral blood. The source of these receptors is an elderly man with COVID-19, enrolled during active disease.

This clone has just a few counts. This sequence joins TRBV3-1 (or the pseudogene TRBV3-2) and TRBJ2-1, with 8 nucleotides matching TRBD2. The junction had 5 bases not matched to a gene; V was cut back by 1 base and J by 6 bases. Germline-derived CDR1 and CDR2 are LGHDT and YNNKEL (reference sequence). The CDR3 runs 15 residues. For the CDR3, the DNA is TGTGCCAGCAGCCAAGGCGGGACTAGTGGCAATGAGCAGTTCTTC. The encoded protein is CASSQGGTSGNEQFF.

This rearrangement joins TRBV7-9 to TRBJ2-3; maybe TRBD1 (6 bases). The CDR3 totals 16 residues. Germline V lookup: CDR1 SEHNR, CDR2 FQNEAQ (reference sequence). Trimming took 3 bases from V and 0 from J, leaving 13 bases between them. The CDR3 here is CASSFGWDTSTDTQYF. CDR3 DNA sequence: TGTGCCAGCAGCTTCGGGTGGGACACTAGCACAGATACGCAGTATTTT.

For this clone: One end of the junction fails to match germline, which may point to a read error. The gene calls are TRBV7-7 and TRBJ2-5, with D possibly matching TRBD2 (6 bases). The CDR3 sequence is 14 residues long. Germline lookup yields CDR1 SSHAT and CDR2 FNYEAQ (reference sequence). The CDR3 DNA is TGTGCTAGCAGCTTCGGGGGTAGCCCAGAGACCCAGTACTTC. This gives the protein CASSFGGSPETQYF.

The chain recombines TRBV7-2 with TRBJ2-1; 7 bases agree with TRBD2. The J segment lost 0 bases and the V segment lost 5 bases, leaving 1 base of the junction unmatched. The germline V gene has CDR1 SGHTA and CDR2 FQGNSA. The CDR3 runs to 14 residues. The CDR3 reads CASSSGNSYNEQFF. CDR3 DNA sequence: TGTGCCAGCAGCAGCGGGAACTCCTACAATGAGCAGTTCTTC.

The genes are TRBV14 and TRBJ2-3; no clear D gene. V was pared by 0 bases and J by 0 bases, with 7 bases between. This CDR3 is 15 amino acids long. Germline V gene sequence: CDR1 SGHDN, CDR2 FVKESK. The CDR3 spells CASSQESVSTDTQYF. The CDR3 DNA follows: TGTGCCAGCAGCCAAGAGTCCGTTAGCACAGATACGCAGTATTTT.

V is TRBV2 and J is TRBJ2-1; 9 positions match TRBD2. V lost 6 bases, J lost 3 bases, and 9 bases stayed unmatched. The CDR3 has 16 amino acids. The germline CDR1 and CDR2 sequences are SNHLY and FYNNEI. This chain's CDR3 is CASRIRLAEIYNEQFF. DNA of the CDR3: TGTGCCAGCAGGATAAGACTAGCGGAAATCTACAATGAGCAGTTCTTC.

The chain employs TRBV6-1 and TRBJ1-4; no reliable D call. V gave up 2 bases and J gave up 8 bases, with 15 bases separating them. CDR1 MNHNS and CDR2 SASEGT come from the germline V gene. There are 15 residues in the CDR3. Written as DNA, the CDR3 is TGTGCCAGCAGTGAATCTAGGGTTGCGGGCGAAAAACTGTTTTTT. Translating it yields CASSESRVAGEKLFF.

This chain connects TRBV6-2 or TRBV6-3 to TRBJ2-3, with D perhaps TRBD2 (5 bases). This CDR3 is 12 amino acids long. CDR1 is MNHEY and CDR2 is SVGEGT in the germline V gene. V was trimmed by 4 bases and J by 3 bases, leaving 5 bases between them. CDR3 sequence reads: CASSSGTDTQYF. The CDR3 coding sequence is TGTGCCAGCAGTTCGGGGACAGATACGCAGTATTTT.

This clone was seen a few times. Different DNA sequences within this sample yield the same CDR3. The chain couples TRBV5-1 to TRBJ2-2; D is uncertain. Per germline, CDR1 SGHRS and CDR2 YFSETQ. This CDR3 has 14 residues. Trimming removed 0 bases from V and 1 base from J, with 4 bases in between. CDR3 DNA: TGCGCCAGCAGCTTGGCCCAGAACACCGGGGAGCTGTTTTTT. Translated: CASSLAQNTGELFF.

The chain recombines TRBV18 with TRBJ1-5, with no clear D. CDR1 and CDR2 (germline): KGHSH, LQKENI. This CDR3 contains 13 residues. Trimming took off 3 bases at V and 4 bases at J, with 7 bases between the two ends. CDR3 residues: CASSPLRNQPQHF. Written as DNA, the CDR3 is TGTGCCAGCTCACCTCTAAGAAATCAGCCCCAGCATTTT.

V gene TRBV18 combines with J gene TRBJ1-5; D gene uncertain. CDR1 is KGHSH, CDR2 LQKENI, per germline. Trimming cost V 4 bases and J 1 base, with 11 bases left between them. The CDR3 spans 15 residues. CDR3 region: CASSHSSRSNQPQHF. Written as DNA, the CDR3 is TGTGCCAGCTCACACTCAAGCCGGAGCAATCAGCCCCAGCATTTT.

This clone was recorded only once. The chain carries TRBV28 and TRBJ2-3; 10 bases agree with TRBD2. Trimming removed 6 bases from V and 8 bases from J; junction bases left unmatched: 26. Germline values: CDR1 MDHEN, CDR2 SYDVKM. The CDR3 has 20 amino acids. This CDR3 is CASRKPFGLAGAKPEGTQYF. CDR3 coding DNA: TGTGCCAGCAGAAAGCCCTTCGGGCTAGCGGGAGCCAAACCGGAGGGTACGCAGTATTTT.